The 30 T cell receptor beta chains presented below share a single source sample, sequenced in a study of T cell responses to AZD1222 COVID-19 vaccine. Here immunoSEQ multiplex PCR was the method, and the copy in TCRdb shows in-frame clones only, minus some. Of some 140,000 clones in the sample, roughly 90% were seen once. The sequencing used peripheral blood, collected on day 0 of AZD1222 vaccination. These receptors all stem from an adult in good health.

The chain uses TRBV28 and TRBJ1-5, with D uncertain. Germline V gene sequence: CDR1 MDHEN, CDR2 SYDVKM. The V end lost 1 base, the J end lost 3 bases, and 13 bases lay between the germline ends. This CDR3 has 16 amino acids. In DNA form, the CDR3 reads TGTGCCAGCAGTTTATACCCGAGGAGATCCAATCAGCCCCAGCATTTT. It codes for CASSLYPRRSNQPQHF.

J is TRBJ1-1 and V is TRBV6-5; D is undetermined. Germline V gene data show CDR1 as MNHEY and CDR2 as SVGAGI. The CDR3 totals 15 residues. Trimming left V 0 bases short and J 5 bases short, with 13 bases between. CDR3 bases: TGTGCCAGCAGTTACTCGAGGGCTCCGGGGACTGAAGCTTTCTTT. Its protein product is CASSYSRAPGTEAFF.

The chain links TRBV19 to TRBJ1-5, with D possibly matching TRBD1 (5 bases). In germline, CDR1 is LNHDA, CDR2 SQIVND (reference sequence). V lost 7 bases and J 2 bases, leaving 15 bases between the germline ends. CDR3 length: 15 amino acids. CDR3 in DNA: TGTGCCAGTAATGAGAAGGGGCCGGGCAATCAGCCCCAGCATTTT. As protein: CASNEKGPGNQPQHF.

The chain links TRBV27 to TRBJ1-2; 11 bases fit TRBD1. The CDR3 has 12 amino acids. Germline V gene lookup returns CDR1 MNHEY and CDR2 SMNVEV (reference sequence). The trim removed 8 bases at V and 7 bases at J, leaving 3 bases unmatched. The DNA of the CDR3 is TGTGCCAGCGGACAGGGGGCTCTTGGCTACACCTTC. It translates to CASGQGALGYTF.

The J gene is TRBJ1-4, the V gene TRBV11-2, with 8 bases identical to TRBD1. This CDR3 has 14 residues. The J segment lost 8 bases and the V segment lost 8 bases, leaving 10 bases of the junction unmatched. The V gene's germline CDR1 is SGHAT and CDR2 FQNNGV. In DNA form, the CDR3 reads TGTGCCAGCTACTATGGGACAGGCGGAGAAAAACTGTTTTTT. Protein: CASYYGTGGEKLFF.

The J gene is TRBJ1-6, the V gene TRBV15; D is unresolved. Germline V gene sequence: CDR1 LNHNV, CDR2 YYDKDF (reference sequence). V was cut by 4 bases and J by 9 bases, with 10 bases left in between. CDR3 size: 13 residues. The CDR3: CATSMVFGSPLHF. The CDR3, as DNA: TGTGCCACCAGCATGGTTTTTGGTTCACCCCTCCACTTT.

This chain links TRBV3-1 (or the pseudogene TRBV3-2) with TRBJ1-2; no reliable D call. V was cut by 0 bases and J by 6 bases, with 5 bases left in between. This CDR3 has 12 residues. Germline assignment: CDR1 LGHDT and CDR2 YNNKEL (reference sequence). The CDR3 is CASSQDWNGYTF. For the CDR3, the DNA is TGTGCCAGCAGCCAAGACTGGAATGGCTACACCTTC.

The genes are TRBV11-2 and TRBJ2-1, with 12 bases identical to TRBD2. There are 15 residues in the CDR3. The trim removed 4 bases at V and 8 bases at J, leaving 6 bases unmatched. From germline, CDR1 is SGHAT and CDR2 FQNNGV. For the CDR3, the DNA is TGTGCCAGCAGCTCTTCTAGCGGGAGGGCCTATGAGCAGTTCTTC. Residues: CASSSSSGRAYEQFF.

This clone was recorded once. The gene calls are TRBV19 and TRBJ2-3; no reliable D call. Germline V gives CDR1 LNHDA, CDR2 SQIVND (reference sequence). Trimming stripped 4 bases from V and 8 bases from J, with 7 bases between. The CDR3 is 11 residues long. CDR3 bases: TGTGCCAGTAGTACATATACTACGCAGTATTTT. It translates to CASSTYTTQYF.

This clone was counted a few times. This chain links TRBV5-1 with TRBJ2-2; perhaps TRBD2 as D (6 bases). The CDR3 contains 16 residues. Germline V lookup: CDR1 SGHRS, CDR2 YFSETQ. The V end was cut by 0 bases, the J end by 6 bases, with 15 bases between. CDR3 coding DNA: TGCGCCAGCAGCTTGGACCCGGGAGTAGTGGCCGGGGAGCTGTTTTTT. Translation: CASSLDPGVVAGELFF.

The CDR3 here is CATSGRKETQYF. The CDR3 DNA reads TGTGCCACTTCAGGGAGGAAAGAGACCCAGTACTTC. This rearrangement joins TRBV10-3 to TRBJ2-5, with a tentative D call TRBD2 (6 bases). Germline V lookup: CDR1 ENHRY, CDR2 SYGVKD. This CDR3 spans 12 amino acids. V lost 10 bases to trimming and J lost 3 bases, with 12 bases between them.

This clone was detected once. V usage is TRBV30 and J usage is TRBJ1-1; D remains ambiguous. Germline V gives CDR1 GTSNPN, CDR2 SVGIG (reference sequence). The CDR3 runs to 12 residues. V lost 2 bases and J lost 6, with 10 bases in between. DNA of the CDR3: TGTGCCTGGAGTCGGGGTTCCCCTGAAGCTTTCTTT. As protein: CAWSRGSPEAFF.

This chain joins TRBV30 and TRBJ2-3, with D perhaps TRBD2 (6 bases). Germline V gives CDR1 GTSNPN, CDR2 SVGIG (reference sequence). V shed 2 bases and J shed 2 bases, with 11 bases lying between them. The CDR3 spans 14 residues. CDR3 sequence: CAWSSGVLTDTQYF. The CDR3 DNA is TGTGCCTGGAGTTCGGGGGTCCTCACAGATACGCAGTATTTT. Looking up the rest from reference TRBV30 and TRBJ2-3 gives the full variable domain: SQTIHQWPATLVQPVGSPLSLECTVEGTSNPNLYWYRQAAGRGLQLLFYSVGIGQISSEVPQNLSASRPQDRQFILSSKKLLLSDSGFYLCAWSSGVLTDTQYFGPGTRLTVL.

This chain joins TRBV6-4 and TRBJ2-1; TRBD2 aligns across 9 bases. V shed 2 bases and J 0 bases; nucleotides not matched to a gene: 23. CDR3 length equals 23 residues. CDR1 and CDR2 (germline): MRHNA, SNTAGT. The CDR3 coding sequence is TGTGCCAGCAGTGACAGGGCCGCCGGGACTAGCATAGATTTCGGTTCCTCCTACAATGAGCAGTTCTTC. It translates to CASSDRAAGTSIDFGSSYNEQFF.

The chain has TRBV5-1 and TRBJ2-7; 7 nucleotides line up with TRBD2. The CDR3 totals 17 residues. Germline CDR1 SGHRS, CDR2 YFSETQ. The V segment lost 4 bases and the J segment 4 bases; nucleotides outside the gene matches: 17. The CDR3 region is CASSLIAGLAEDYEQYF. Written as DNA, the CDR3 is TGCGCCAGCAGCCTCATCGCTGGGCTAGCGGAGGATTACGAGCAGTACTTC.

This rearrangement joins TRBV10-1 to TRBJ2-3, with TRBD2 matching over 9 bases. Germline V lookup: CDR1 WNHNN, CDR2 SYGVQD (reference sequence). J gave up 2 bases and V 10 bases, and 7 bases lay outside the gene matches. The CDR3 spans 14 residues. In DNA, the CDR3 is TGCGCCACTAAGACTAGCGGTATCACAGATACGCAGTATTTT. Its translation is CATKTSGITDTQYF.

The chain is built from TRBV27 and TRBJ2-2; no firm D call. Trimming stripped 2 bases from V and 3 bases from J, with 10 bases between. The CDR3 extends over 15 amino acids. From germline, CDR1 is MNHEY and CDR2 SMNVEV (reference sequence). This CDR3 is CASSLNGRYTGELFF. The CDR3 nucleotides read TGTGCCAGCAGTTTAAACGGCAGATACACCGGGGAGCTGTTTTTT.

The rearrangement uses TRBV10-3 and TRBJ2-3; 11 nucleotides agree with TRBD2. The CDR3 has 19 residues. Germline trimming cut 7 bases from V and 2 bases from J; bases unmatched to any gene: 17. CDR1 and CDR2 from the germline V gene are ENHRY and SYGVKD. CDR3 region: CAIKGTGETSGGTTDTQYF. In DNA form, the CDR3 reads TGTGCCATCAAAGGGACAGGAGAAACTAGCGGGGGAACCACAGATACGCAGTATTTT.

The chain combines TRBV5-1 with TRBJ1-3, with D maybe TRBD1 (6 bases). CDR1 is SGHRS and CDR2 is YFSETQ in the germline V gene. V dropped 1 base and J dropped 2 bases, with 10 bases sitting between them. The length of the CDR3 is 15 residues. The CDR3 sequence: CASSLRGAPGNTIYF. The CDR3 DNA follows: TGCGCCAGCAGCTTGCGGGGGGCCCCTGGAAACACCATATATTTT. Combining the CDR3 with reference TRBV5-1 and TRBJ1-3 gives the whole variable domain KAGVTQTPRYLIKTRGQQVTLSCSPISGHRSVSWYQQTPGQGLQFLFEYFSETQRNKGNFPGRFSGRQFSNSRSEMNVSTLELGDSALYLCASSLRGAPGNTIYFGEGSWLTVV.

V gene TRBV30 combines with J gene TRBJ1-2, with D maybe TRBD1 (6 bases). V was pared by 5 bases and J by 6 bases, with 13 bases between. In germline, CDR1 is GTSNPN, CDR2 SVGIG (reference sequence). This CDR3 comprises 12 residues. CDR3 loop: CAWGRGFNGYTF. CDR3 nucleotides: TGTGCCTGGGGAAGGGGGTTTAATGGCTACACCTTC.

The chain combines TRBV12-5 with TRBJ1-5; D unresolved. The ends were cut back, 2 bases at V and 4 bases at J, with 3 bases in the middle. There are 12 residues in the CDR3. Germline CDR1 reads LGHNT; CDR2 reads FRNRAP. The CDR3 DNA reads TGTGCTAGTGGTTTGACGAATCAGCCCCAGCATTTT. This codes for CASGLTNQPQHF.

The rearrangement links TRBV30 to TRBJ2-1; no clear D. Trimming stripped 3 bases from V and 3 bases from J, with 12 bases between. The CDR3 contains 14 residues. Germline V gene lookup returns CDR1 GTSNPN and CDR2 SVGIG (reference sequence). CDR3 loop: CAWSGALDYNEQFF. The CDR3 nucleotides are TGTGCCTGGAGCGGAGCTCTCGACTACAATGAGCAGTTCTTC.

CDR3 residues: CASSPGGLGEKLFF. The CDR3 DNA follows: TGTGCCAGCAGCCCGGGGGGGCTGGGAGAAAAACTGTTTTTT. This chain links TRBV5-4 with TRBJ1-4; weak D call: TRBD1 (6 bases). V gave up 4 bases and J gave up 8 bases, with 15 bases separating them. Looked up from germline, CDR1 is SGHNT and CDR2 is YYREEE (reference sequence). The CDR3 has 14 amino acids.

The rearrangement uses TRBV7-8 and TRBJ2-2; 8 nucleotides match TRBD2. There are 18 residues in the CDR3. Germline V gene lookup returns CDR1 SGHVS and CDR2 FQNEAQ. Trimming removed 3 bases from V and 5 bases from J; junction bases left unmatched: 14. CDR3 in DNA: TGTGCCAGCAGCTTCCAGGGCCTAGCGGGTCGCAGGACCGGGGAGCTGTTTTTT. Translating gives CASSFQGLAGRRTGELFF.

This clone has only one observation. CDR3 region: CAWRKRTDTGELFF. For the CDR3, the DNA is TGTGCCTGGAGGAAAAGGACAGACACCGGGGAGCTGTTTTTT. This rearrangement joins TRBV30 to TRBJ2-2; D is perhaps TRBD1 (6 bases). The ends were cut back, 3 bases at V and 3 bases at J, with 11 bases in the middle. The CDR3 is 14 residues long. Germline V lookup: CDR1 GTSNPN, CDR2 SVGIG (reference sequence).

CDR3 in amino acids: CASSSKTSGFWGTDTQYF. The DNA for the CDR3 is TGTGCCAGCAGCTCAAAGACTAGCGGGTTCTGGGGCACAGATACGCAGTATTTT. This sequence joins TRBV7-6 and TRBJ2-3; 10 nucleotides agree with TRBD2. Germline loops: CDR1 SGHVS, CDR2 FNYEAQ. There are 18 residues in the CDR3. Unmatched junction bases numbered 11, after V lost 4 bases and J lost 1 base. Drawing the rest from reference TRBV7-6 and TRBJ2-3, the complete variable domain is GAGVSQSPRYKVTKRGQDVALRCDPISGHVSLYWYRQALGQGPEFLTYFNYEAQQDKSGLPNDRFSAERPEGSISTLTIQRTEQRDSAMYRCASSSKTSGFWGTDTQYFGPGTRLTVL.

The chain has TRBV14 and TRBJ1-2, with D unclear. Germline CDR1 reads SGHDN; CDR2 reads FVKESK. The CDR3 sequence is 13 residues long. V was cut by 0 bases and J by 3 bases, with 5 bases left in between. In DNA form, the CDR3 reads TGTGCCAGCAGCCAAGACACCTACTATGGCTACACCTTC. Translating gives CASSQDTYYGYTF.

The CDR3 is CASGLWAPQYF. CDR3 nucleotides: TGTGCTAGTGGTCTGTGGGCCCCCCAGTACTTC. The rearrangement joins TRBV12-5 to TRBJ2-5, with D unclear. The CDR3 consists of 11 residues. Trimming cost V 5 bases and J 9 bases, with 10 bases left between them. CDR1 and CDR2 from the germline V gene are LGHNT and FRNRAP.

CDR3 loop: CASSLERGRTGELFF. In nucleotides, the CDR3 is TGTGCCAGCAGCTTAGAACGGGGTAGAACCGGGGAGCTGTTTTTT. The chain employs TRBV11-2 and TRBJ2-2, with D perhaps TRBD2 (5 bases). The CDR3 runs 15 residues. Trimming left V 0 bases short and J 5 bases short, with 10 bases between. Germline CDR1 SGHAT, CDR2 FQNNGV.

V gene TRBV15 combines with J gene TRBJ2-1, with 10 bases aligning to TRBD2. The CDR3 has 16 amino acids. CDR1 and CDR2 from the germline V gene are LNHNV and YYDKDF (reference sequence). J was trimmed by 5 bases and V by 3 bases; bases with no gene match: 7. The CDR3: CATSSRAGGINNEQFF. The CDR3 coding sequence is TGTGCCACCAGCAGTAGAGCGGGAGGGATAAACAATGAGCAGTTCTTC.